The sequence of this T cell receptor (beta chain) was determined in a study of control samples from healthy donors and cancer patients. Here immunoSEQ multiplex PCR was the method, and the copy in TCRdb shows in-frame clones only, minus some. Of under 130,000 clones listed, about 80% are singletons. Germline assignment: CDR1 SGDLS and CDR2 YYNGEE. The CDR3 consists of 13 residues. Trimming removed 1 base at V and 5 bases at J, with 9 bases between. This chain connects TRBV9 to TRBJ2-5; D call uncertain. Sequencing input: blood. The receptor was derived from a woman in her fifties or sixties in good health. The CDR3 sequence: CASSVNPIETQYF. DNA for the CDR3: TGTGCCAGCAGCGTAAATCCGATTGAGACCCAGTACTTC.